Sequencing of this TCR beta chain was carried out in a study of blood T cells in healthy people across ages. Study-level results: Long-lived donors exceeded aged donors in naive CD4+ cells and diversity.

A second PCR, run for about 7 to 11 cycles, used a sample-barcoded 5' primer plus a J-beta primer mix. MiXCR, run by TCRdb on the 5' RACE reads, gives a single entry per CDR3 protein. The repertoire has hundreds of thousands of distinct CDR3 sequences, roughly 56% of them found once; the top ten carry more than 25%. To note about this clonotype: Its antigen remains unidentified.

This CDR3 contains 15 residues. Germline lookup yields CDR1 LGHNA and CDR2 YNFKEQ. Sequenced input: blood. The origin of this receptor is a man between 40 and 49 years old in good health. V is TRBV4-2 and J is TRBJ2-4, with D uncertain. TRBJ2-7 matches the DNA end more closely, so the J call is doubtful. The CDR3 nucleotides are TGTGCCAGCAGCCAAGAATCCCCCCCGTTTGACGAGCAGTACTTC. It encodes CASSQESPPFDEQYF.